This paragraph covers one T cell receptor beta chain sequence. Its matching antigen is unknown. This sample stems from a study of blood T cells in healthy people across ages. Using a J-beta primer mix together with a sample-barcoded 5' primer, a second PCR was run for about 7 to 12 cycles. A single record per CDR3 protein comes from TCRdb applying MiXCR to the 5' RACE reads. Here the sample spans approximately 940,000 distinct CDR3 sequences, approximately 49% being singletons. Study conclusions and caveats: Relative to aged donors, long-lived donors carried more naive CD4+ cells and displayed higher diversity. Bulk PBMC profiling left naive and antigen-experienced comparisons inconclusive. Researchers report that TCR beta diversity correlated strongly with naive T cell percentage.

In germline, CDR1 is MNHNY, CDR2 SVGAGI (reference sequence). The CDR3 loop spans 12 amino acids. V lost 11 bases, J lost 8 bases, and 15 bases lay in between. The study recruited healthy Caucasian donors from Russia who were aged roughly 6 to 95. The source of this sequence is a man younger than 45 in good health. Sequences were obtained from blood. The chain links TRBV6-6 to TRBJ1-4; weak D call: TRBD1 (6 bases). The CDR3 DNA sequence: TGTGCCGCTTATCACCAGGGGGAAAAACTGTTTTTT. This translates into CAAYHQGEKLFF.